Given below is one T cell receptor (beta chain) in context. The junction had 0 bases not matched to a gene; V was cut back by 2 bases and J by 3 bases. Germline V gives CDR1 SGDLS, CDR2 YYNGEE. The CDR3 spans 14 residues. Authors' methods: It was from reference gene primer amplification that nucleated cell counts were estimated. The assay was immunoSEQ multiplex PCR, and TCRdb's table has in-frame clones only and misses some. From that table come the V and J calls and clone size; the DNA was used to work out D and trimming. Seen here are just over 45,000 clones, around 86% observed once, and the top ten hold approximately 4.7%. The data derive from a study of blood T cell repertoires in COVID-19. Looking at the study overall: Specimens from acute and convalescent COVID-19 originated in the United States, Italy and Spain. The analysed material was cDNA or gDNA that came from T cells, B-cell-depleted T cells, or PBMCs.

V gene TRBV9 combines with J gene TRBJ2-3, with 10 bases that match TRBD1. What was sequenced was peripheral blood. This sequence was found in a human donor in a cohort sampled during active COVID-19. The CDR3 DNA reads as TGTGCCAGCAGCGTGGGACAGGGGACAGATACGCAGTATTTT. It is translated as CASSVGQGTDTQYF.